The rows below give T cell receptor beta chains drawn from one sample of a study of blood T cell repertoires in COVID-19. Sequencing used immunoSEQ multiplex PCR; TCRdb keeps in-frame clones, though not all of them. The table lists approximately 220,000 clones, over 70% of them singletons. The specimen sequenced was peripheral blood. Receptors originate from a woman in her forties or fifties with acute or convalescent COVID-19. Both conserved end residues are part of each CDR3. A D gene is named only where the DNA matches it firmly.

v_gene	d_gene	len	j_gene	CDR3aa	CDR3nt
TRBV7-2	-	11	TRBJ2-7	CASSADSEQYF	TGTGCCAGCAGCGCCGACAGCGAGCAGTACTTC
TRBV5-1	-	14	TRBJ2-2	CASSLGRNTGELFF	TGCGCCAGCAGCTTGGGCAGGAACACCGGGGAGCTGTTTTTT
TRBV5-1	TRBD1	14	TRBJ1-4	CASSTGGANEKLFF	TGCGCCAGCAGCACAGGGGGTGCTAATGAAAAACTGTTTTTT
TRBV9	-	15	TRBJ2-3	CASSVDGRGADTQYF	TGTGCCAGCAGCGTAGACGGGAGAGGGGCAGATACGCAGTATTTT
TRBV27	-	15	TRBJ1-6	CASSLSGRINSPLHF	TGTGCCAGCAGTTTATCCGGCAGGATCAATTCACCCCTCCACTTT
TRBV3-1/TRBV3-2	-	14	TRBJ2-1	CASSRLPGELIGFF	TGTGCCAGCAGCCGTCTACCCGGAGAACTAATCGGGTTCTTC
TRBV2	TRBD2	14	TRBJ2-1	CASKPREGTNEQFF	TGTGCCAGCAAACCCCGGGAGGGGACTAATGAGCAGTTCTTC
TRBV5-1	-	14	TRBJ2-7	CASSLLGVTYEQYF	TGCGCCAGCAGCTTGCTAGGGGTCACCTACGAGCAGTACTTC
TRBV6-5	TRBD2	16	TRBJ2-7	CASSSPGLAGSHEQYF	TGTGCCAGCAGTTCACCGGGACTAGCGGGATCCCACGAGCAGTACTTC
TRBV6-2/TRBV6-3	TRBD2	15	TRBJ2-1	CASSYERAGANEQFF	TGTGCCAGCAGTTACGAAAGAGCGGGAGCTAATGAGCAGTTCTTC
TRBV24-1	-	18	TRBJ1-1	CATSETGPGVRGNTEAFF	TGTGCCACCAGTGAAACAGGCCCCGGGGTCAGGGGTAACACTGAAGCTTTCTTT
TRBV24-1	TRBD2	15	TRBJ2-3	CATSELAGPSDTQYF	TGTGCCACCAGTGAACTAGCGGGACCTTCAGATACGCAGTATTTT
TRBV28	-	14	TRBJ2-2	CASSPRTNTGELFF	TGTGCCAGCAGTCCCCGGACAAACACCGGGGAGCTGTTTTTT
TRBV2	TRBD2	14	TRBJ2-1	CASSGASGRYEQFF	TGTGCCAGCAGTGGGGCTAGCGGGAGATATGAGCAGTTCTTC
TRBV4-2	-	16	TRBJ2-1	CASSRRPGVSYNEQFF	TGTGCCAGCAGCCGGAGGCCGGGGGTCTCCTACAATGAGCAGTTCTTC
TRBV4-2	-	15	TRBJ1-1	CASSSRQTTSRRAFF	TGTGCCAGCAGCTCCAGGCAGACAACCTCCCGAAGAGCTTTCTTT
TRBV19	TRBD2	16	TRBJ2-3	CASSIAAGGFADTQYF	TGTGCCAGTAGTATAGCGGCGGGAGGATTCGCAGATACGCAGTATTTT
TRBV10-3	TRBD2	14	TRBJ2-1	CAISEREIFNEQFF	TGTGCCATCAGCGAGCGGGAGATTTTCAATGAGCAGTTCTTC
TRBV11-2	TRBD2	14	TRBJ2-7	CASSPFSGSYEQYF	TGTGCCAGCAGCCCGTTCAGCGGGAGCTACGAGCAGTACTTC
TRBV5-1	-	13	TRBJ1-2	CASSPDSYYGYTF	TGCGCCAGCAGCCCGGACAGTTACTATGGCTACACCTTC
TRBV28	TRBD1	14	TRBJ1-1	CASTIGGQGPEAFF	TGTGCCAGCACCATAGGGGGACAGGGACCGGAAGCTTTCTTT
TRBV21-1	-	17	TRBJ1-2	CASSKALKAPVKRGYTF	TGTGCCAGCAGCAAAGCGCTTAAGGCCCCCGTCAAGAGGGGCTACACCTTC